This is a list of T cell receptor beta chains from one sample in a study of blood T cell repertoires in COVID-19. Here immunoSEQ multiplex PCR was the method, and the copy in TCRdb shows in-frame clones only, minus some. The sample contains about 60,000 clones, about four fifths of which appear only once. Sequencing was performed on peripheral blood. Receptors originate from a man aged 55 to 70 with COVID-19, enrolled during active disease. Both conserved end residues are part of each CDR3. Fields, in order: V gene, D gene, J gene, clone size, CDR3 protein, CDR3 DNA. D genes are given only for firm matches. Some rows mark clone size as missing; the rest say once, few, many or name a class of expanded clone.

>TRBV7-2|NA|TRBJ2-3|NA
CASSLIDYSSTDTQYF
TGTGCCAGCAGCTTAATAGATTACTCGAGCACAGATACGCAGTATTTT
>TRBV28|NA|TRBJ1-2|NA
CASSLSTYGYTF
TGTGCCAGCAGTTTAAGCACCTATGGCTACACCTTC
>TRBV14|TRBD2|TRBJ2-2|NA
CASSQMTSGETGELFF
TGTGCCAGCAGCCAAATGACTAGCGGGGAGACCGGGGAGCTGTTTTTT
>TRBV5-6|TRBD2|TRBJ2-1|NA
CASSRIAGASNEQFF
TGTGCCAGCAGCCGGATAGCGGGAGCGTCGAATGAGCAGTTCTTC
>TRBV27|TRBD1|TRBJ1-2|NA
CASTTTGGAGGYTF
TGTGCCAGCACCACCACAGGGGGCGCGGGAGGCTACACCTTC
>TRBV29-1|TRBD1|TRBJ1-2|NA
CSVGQGVDYGYTF
TGCAGCGTCGGACAGGGGGTCGACTATGGCTACACCTTC
>TRBV7-9|TRBD1|TRBJ1-6|NA
CASSLARKAGGPTPF
TGTGCCAGCAGCTTAGCGAGGAAGGCAGGGGGCCCTACTCCCTTT
>TRBV7-7|NA|TRBJ1-6|NA
CASSPDRNSPLHF
TGTGCCAGCAGCCCGGACAGAAATTCACCCCTCCACTTT
>TRBV6-2/TRBV6-3|TRBD2|TRBJ2-1|few
CASSSLGLAAGSRFF
TGTGCCAGCAGTTCTCTGGGACTAGCGGCCGGCAGTCGGTTCTTC
>TRBV11-2|TRBD1|TRBJ2-7|few
CASSLDWGQVAYEQYF
TGTGCCAGCAGCTTAGATTGGGGACAGGTTGCCTACGAGCAGTACTTC
>TRBV15|TRBD2|TRBJ2-3|NA
CATSRASTSIDTQYF
TGTGCCACCAGCAGAGCGTCGACTAGCATAGATACGCAGTATTTT
>TRBV2|NA|TRBJ2-3|NA
CASRPTGSSTDTQYF
TGTGCCAGCAGACCCACGGGGTCTAGCACAGATACGCAGTATTTT